This TCR beta chain comes out of a study of blood T cell repertoires in COVID-19. Study summary: Sites across the United States, Italy and Spain contributed samples from acute and convalescent COVID-19. PBMCs, B-cell-depleted T cells, or T cells were the source of the cDNA or gDNA that made up the material.

In the source study's methods: Estimation of nucleated cell counts relied on the amplification of reference gene primers. Some clones are missing from TCRdb's copy, which holds only in-frame ones; the method was immunoSEQ multiplex PCR. That table is the source of V, J and clone size, and D and trimming were worked out from the DNA. This sample has 120,000 to 150,000 clones, with about 85% found just once. This CDR3 has 16 residues. Germline values: CDR1 SGHRS, CDR2 YFSETQ. V lost 0 bases to trimming and J lost 0 bases, with 13 bases between them. This sequence joins TRBV5-1 and TRBJ2-7; a weak D match, TRBD2 (5 bases). The material sequenced was peripheral blood. The sequence derives from a woman aged 40 to 49 with active or convalescent COVID-19. The chain's CDR3 is CASSLVSAVNSYEQYF. The DNA of the CDR3 is TGCGCCAGCAGCTTGGTGTCAGCGGTAAACTCCTACGAGCAGTACTTC.